This entry lists 32 T cell receptor beta chains sequenced from one sample in a study of control samples from healthy donors and cancer patients (dated by TCRdb to 2020 to 2022). Library construction relied on the immunoSEQ multiplex PCR assay. Here the immuneACCESS table is served through TCRdb, limited to in-frame sequences with V and J called. Missing clones are a known gap in these copies; in checked studies unresolved V genes cover under half, and the rest lacks a known reason. Counted in this sample were roughly 79,000 clones; approximately 88% of them appeared once. The ten largest make up around 15% of the sample. Sequenced input: blood. Receptors were obtained from a man aged 50-60 years in good health.

The chain combines TRBV10-3 with TRBJ1-5; TRBD1 is a possible D gene (6 bases). The CDR3 contains 15 residues. The germline V gene has CDR1 ENHRY and CDR2 SYGVKD. V gave up 5 bases and J gave up 0 bases, with 11 bases separating them. DNA for the CDR3: TGTGCCATCAGTTTGGACAGCGATAGCAATCAGCCCCAGCATTTT. This sequence encodes CAISLDSDSNQPQHF.

This clone was seen a single time. The rearrangement uses TRBV6-5 and TRBJ2-1; D not certain. CDR1 is MNHEY, CDR2 SVGAGI, per germline. The CDR3 extends over 12 amino acids. V gave up 8 bases and J gave up 9 bases, with 14 bases separating them. CDR3 coding DNA: TGTGCCAGCTGGTGGGAAGGAACTGAGCAGTTCTTC. Protein: CASWWEGTEQFF.

The chain joins TRBV9 to TRBJ1-2, with 7 bases identical to TRBD1. The CDR3 extends over 14 amino acids. V lost 4 bases to trimming and J lost 2 bases; unmatched junction nucleotides: 5. Germline CDR1 is SGDLS and CDR2 is YYNGEE. DNA for the CDR3: TGTGCCAGCAGCTCCCAGACAGGGAACTATGGCTACACCTTC. It yields the protein CASSSQTGNYGYTF.

V is TRBV11-2 and J is TRBJ2-5, with no clear D. The CDR3 has 15 residues. V lost 5 bases, J lost 3 bases, and 16 bases lay in between. CDR1 is SGHAT and CDR2 is FQNNGV in the germline V gene. CDR3 in DNA: TGTGCCAGCAGCCCCCGGACGGACCAAAAAGAGACCCAGTACTTC. Encoded protein: CASSPRTDQKETQYF.

A note on this clone: Other DNA sequences in the same sample also yield this CDR3. The chain couples TRBV12-3 or TRBV12-4 to TRBJ1-1, with a possible D match to TRBD1 (5 bases). V lost 3 bases and J 5 bases, leaving 10 bases between the germline ends. This CDR3 has 13 residues. The CDR3 bases are TGTGCCAGCAGTTTGGAGGGGCGTACTGAAGCTTTCTTT. Translating it yields CASSLEGRTEAFF.

The chain has TRBV19 and TRBJ2-1; D might be TRBD1 or TRBD2, each matching 5 bases. The CDR3 is made up of 15 amino acids. Deletions cut 1 base from V and 7 bases from J, with 14 bases between. The germline V gene has CDR1 LNHDA and CDR2 SQIVND (reference sequence). The CDR3 coding sequence is TGTGCCAGTAGTATAGCGGCCGGGACGGTTAATGAGCAGTTCTTC. It yields the protein CASSIAAGTVNEQFF.

This sequence joins TRBV6-6 and TRBJ1-6; D is unclear. The germline V gene has CDR1 MNHNY and CDR2 SVGAGI (reference sequence). The CDR3 extends over 11 amino acids. With 6 bases removed from V and 10 bases from J, the gap between germline ends came to 7 bases. The CDR3 DNA reads TGTGCCAGCAGGGAGTTCTCACCCCTCCACTTT. Protein product: CASREFSPLHF.

The rearrangement uses TRBV5-6 and TRBJ1-4; D is undetermined. The CDR3 has 15 amino acids. Germline V gene lookup returns CDR1 SGHDT and CDR2 YYEEEE. V lost 6 bases to trimming and J lost 3 bases, with 15 bases between them. CDR3 residues: CASTFLSAANEKLFF. The CDR3 nucleotides are TGTGCCAGCACTTTCTTGTCAGCAGCTAATGAAAAACTGTTTTTT.

The chain recombines TRBV19 with TRBJ2-3, with D unclear. Germline CDR1 is LNHDA and CDR2 is SQIVND (reference sequence). The CDR3 contains 13 residues. The germline V and J ends were trimmed by 6 bases and 3 bases, with 10 bases remaining between them. The CDR3 DNA is TGTGCCAGTAGGACGGATCAGACAGATACGCAGTATTTT. Its translation is CASRTDQTDTQYF.

This sequence joins TRBV5-6 and TRBJ1-1; D is ambiguous. The CDR3 spans 15 residues. Per germline, CDR1 SGHDT and CDR2 YYEEEE. Trimming stripped 6 bases from V and 3 bases from J, with 18 bases between. The CDR3 nucleotides read TGTGCCAGCATGGTTGATGGGTATGTCGACACTGAAGCTTTCTTT. It codes for CASMVDGYVDTEAFF.

J is TRBJ2-3 and V is TRBV7-2, with 16 nucleotides matching TRBD2. With 7 bases clipped from V and 0 bases from J, the junction kept 7 bases outside the gene matches. Germline CDR1 reads SGHTA; CDR2 reads FQGNSA. The CDR3 is made up of 18 amino acids. CDR3 in DNA: TGTGCCAGCAACACGGGACTAGCGGGAGGGACTAGCACAGATACGCAGTATTTT. This codes for CASNTGLAGGTSTDTQYF.

The V gene is TRBV19, the J gene TRBJ2-7, with no clear D. V lost 4 bases to trimming and J lost 3 bases, with 10 bases between them. Looked up from germline, CDR1 is LNHDA and CDR2 is SQIVND (reference sequence). This CDR3 contains 13 residues. The CDR3 spells CASSKGQDYEQYF. In nucleotides, the CDR3 is TGTGCCAGTAGTAAAGGGCAGGACTACGAGCAGTACTTC.

The rearrangement uses TRBV6-5 and TRBJ1-2; 11 positions match TRBD1. The junction had 6 bases not matched to a gene; V was cut back by 5 bases and J by 4 bases. This CDR3 is 15 amino acids long. Germline V gene sequence: CDR1 MNHEY, CDR2 SVGAGI. CDR3 amino acids: CASSTDRGRLYGYTF. The DNA for the CDR3 is TGTGCCAGCAGTACGGACAGGGGGCGACTCTATGGCTACACCTTC.

The rearrangement links TRBV6-5 to TRBJ1-6; D not certain. CDR3 length equals 14 residues. Trimming shortened V by 6 bases and J by 7 bases, and 13 bases separated the two germline ends. CDR1 is MNHEY, CDR2 SVGAGI, per germline. CDR3 DNA sequence: TGTGCCAGCAGCAACAGAGATATCAATTCACCCCTCCACTTT. It encodes CASSNRDINSPLHF.

The chain links TRBV28 to TRBJ2-7; 7 nucleotides line up with TRBD2. With V trimmed by 6 bases and J by 4 bases, 9 bases remained unmatched. CDR3 length equals 14 residues. Germline CDR1 is MDHEN and CDR2 is SYDVKM. CDR3 DNA sequence: TGTGCCAGCAGGCCCTGGGGGGGAGGGTACGAGCAGTACTTC. It translates to CASRPWGGGYEQYF.

V is TRBV19 and J is TRBJ2-2; 9 bases agree with TRBD1. Unmatched junction bases numbered 5, after V lost 10 bases and J lost 5 bases. Germline-derived CDR1 and CDR2 are LNHDA and SQIVND (reference sequence). The CDR3 contains 13 residues. Here the CDR3 DNA reads TGTGCCATATCCGGGACAGGGACCGGGGAGCTGTTTTTT. It yields the protein CAISGTGTGELFF.

The gene calls are TRBV6-2 or TRBV6-3 and TRBJ2-7, with 9 bases that match TRBD1. Losses at the gene ends were 4 bases for V and 9 bases for J; bases not matched to a gene: 7. The CDR3 runs to 13 residues. Germline CDR1 reads MNHEY; CDR2 reads SVGEGT. The CDR3 loop reads CASSWPGQGWQYF. In nucleotides, the CDR3 is TGTGCCAGCAGTTGGCCCGGACAGGGGTGGCAGTACTTC.

This chain uses TRBV12-3 or TRBV12-4 with TRBJ1-5, with no clear D. With 5 bases removed from V and 7 bases from J, the gap between germline ends came to 12 bases. The length of the CDR3 is 13 residues. This CDR3 reads CASSPSDRQPQHF. The CDR3 DNA follows: TGTGCCAGCAGTCCATCGGACCGCCAGCCCCAGCATTTT.

The V call is TRBV4-2, the J call TRBJ2-7; D unclear. The germline V and J ends were trimmed by 1 base and 5 bases, with 9 bases remaining between them. The CDR3 runs 13 residues. The germline V gene has CDR1 LGHNA and CDR2 YNFKEQ. The CDR3 DNA sequence: TGTGCCAGCAGCCAAGGTGGGTCTGACGAGCAGTACTTC. Encoded protein: CASSQGGSDEQYF.

This chain links TRBV18 with TRBJ2-4; 7 bases are shared with TRBD1. The CDR3 extends over 16 amino acids. V trimming: 0 bases; J trimming: 1 base; junction bases outside the gene matches: 3. Germline CDR1 is KGHSH and CDR2 is LQKENI. The CDR3 reads CASSPPGQTAKNIQYF. CDR3 nucleotide sequence: TGTGCCAGCTCACCACCGGGACAGACCGCCAAAAACATTCAGTACTTC.

CDR3 in amino acids: CASSVDIGPTGELFF. CDR3 sequence (DNA): TGTGCCAGCAGCGTAGACATAGGACCCACCGGGGAGCTGTTTTTT. The J gene is TRBJ2-2, the V gene TRBV9; D is unresolved. Trimming shortened V by 0 bases and J by 4 bases, and 10 bases separated the two germline ends. Germline CDR1 is SGDLS and CDR2 is YYNGEE. The length of the CDR3 is 15 residues.

In nucleotides, the CDR3 is TGTGCCAGTAGTAGCCCGGGCCTCCCCGGGGAGCAGTACTTC. Translating gives CASSSPGLPGEQYF. The chain joins TRBV19 to TRBJ2-7; unclear D gene. Germline CDR1 is LNHDA and CDR2 is SQIVND (reference sequence). CDR3 size: 14 residues. V lost 4 bases and J lost 7, with 17 bases in between. Variable domain in full (rest from reference TRBV19 and TRBJ2-7): DGGITQSPKYLFRKEGQNVTLSCEQNLNHDAMYWYRQDPGQGLRLIYYSQIVNDFQKGDIAEGYSVSREKKESFPLTVTSAQKNPTAFYLCASSSPGLPGEQYFGPGTRLTVT.

For the CDR3, the DNA is TGTGCCAGCAGCCCAGAAGACAGGGCCATGGTCACCGGGGAGCTGTTTTTT. This translates into CASSPEDRAMVTGELFF. This chain connects TRBV5-6 to TRBJ2-2, with 7 positions matching TRBD1. V lost 4 bases to trimming and J lost 4 bases; unmatched junction nucleotides: 13. Germline lookup yields CDR1 SGHDT and CDR2 YYEEEE. CDR3 length: 17 amino acids.

This chain connects TRBV7-9 to TRBJ2-3; no firm D call. Germline-derived CDR1 and CDR2 are SEHNR and FQNEAQ (reference sequence). This CDR3 has 14 amino acids. The V end lost 3 bases, the J end lost 0 bases, and 7 bases lay between the germline ends. CDR3 bases: TGTGCCAGCAGCTTGGGCATTAGCACAGATACGCAGTATTTT. Its translation is CASSLGISTDTQYF. The variable domain in full, completed from reference TRBV7-9 and TRBJ2-3, reads DTGVSQNPRHKITKRGQNVTFRCDPISEHNRLYWYRQTLGQGPEFLTYFQNEAQLEKSRLLSDRFSAERPKGSFSTLEIQRTEQGDSAMYLCASSLGISTDTQYFGPGTRLTVL.

J is TRBJ2-7 and V is TRBV5-4; TRBD1 agrees at 7 bases. This CDR3 has 13 amino acids. Unmatched junction bases numbered 4, after V lost 4 bases and J lost 3 bases. The germline CDR1 and CDR2 sequences are SGHNT and YYREEE (reference sequence). The CDR3 loop is CASSPGQNYEQYF. The DNA of the CDR3 is TGTGCCAGCAGCCCGGGACAGAACTACGAGCAGTACTTC.

The V and J genes are TRBV27 and TRBJ2-1; D is undetermined. There are 12 residues in the CDR3. Deletions cut 6 bases from V and 10 bases from J, with 13 bases between. Germline CDR1 is MNHEY and CDR2 is SMNVEV (reference sequence). This CDR3 is CASRGLSEEQFF. For the CDR3, the DNA is TGTGCCAGCAGGGGCCTTTCCGAGGAGCAGTTCTTC.

The V and J genes are TRBV5-1 and TRBJ1-2, with D possibly TRBD1 on 5 matching bases. This CDR3 comprises 13 residues. Germline V gene lookup returns CDR1 SGHRS and CDR2 YFSETQ. Between the trimmed V and J ends, which lost 2 bases and 3 bases, there was a span of 8 bases. CDR3 sequence: CASSFLQDYGYTF. In DNA, the CDR3 is TGCGCCAGCAGCTTTCTACAGGACTATGGCTACACCTTC.

This chain links TRBV7-9 with TRBJ2-5; no firm D call. Trimming took off 4 bases at V and 2 bases at J, with 11 bases between the two ends. This CDR3 spans 14 amino acids. From germline, CDR1 is SEHNR and CDR2 FQNEAQ (reference sequence). DNA for the CDR3: TGTGCCAGCAGCTACTCGGGCCTACAAGAGACCCAGTACTTC. Its protein is CASSYSGLQETQYF.

The chain has TRBV18 and TRBJ2-7; TRBD1 aligns across 7 bases. V was pared by 4 bases and J by 6 bases, with 9 bases of the junction left unmatched. This CDR3 contains 14 residues. The V gene's germline CDR1 is KGHSH and CDR2 LQKENI. The CDR3 DNA sequence: TGTGCCAGCTCACTTCGACAGGGAGTCCGCGAGCAGTACTTC. Its protein product is CASSLRQGVREQYF.

V usage is TRBV5-6 and J usage is TRBJ2-2; D perhaps matches TRBD1 (6 bases). Germline V gives CDR1 SGHDT, CDR2 YYEEEE. V lost 7 bases to trimming and J lost 8 bases, with 6 bases between them. The CDR3 consists of 10 residues. For the CDR3, the DNA is TGTGCCAGCGGACAGGGGGAGCTGTTTTTT. The encoded protein is CASGQGELFF.

The chain couples TRBV20-1 to TRBJ2-3; the D is unclear. CDR3 size: 13 residues. The V gene lost 3 bases and the J gene lost 4 bases, with 11 bases spanning the gap. Germline-derived CDR1 and CDR2 are DFQATT and SNEGSKA (reference sequence). CDR3 protein: CSASLVYSDTQYF. Written as DNA, the CDR3 is TGCAGTGCTAGTTTGGTATATTCAGATACGCAGTATTTT.

The genes are TRBV2 and TRBJ1-5, with D maybe TRBD1 (5 bases). The germline gives CDR1 SNHLY, CDR2 FYNNEI. V was trimmed by 1 base and J by 4 bases, leaving 5 bases between them. The CDR3 runs to 13 residues. The CDR3 protein is CASSEEGNQPQHF. CDR3 DNA sequence: TGTGCCAGCAGTGAAGAGGGGAATCAGCCCCAGCATTTT.